Listed below are T cell receptor beta chains from one sample, sequenced in a study of blood T cells in healthy people across ages. A single record per CDR3 protein comes from TCRdb applying MiXCR to the 5' RACE reads. The sample records hundreds of thousands of distinct CDR3 sequences, 58% being singletons. The sample taken for sequencing was blood. These TCRs come from a man in his sixties in good health. The CDR3 runs from the conserved cysteine through the conserved F or W. The D gene is left open where the match is weak. Size tells how often a clone was seen (once, few, many) or the class of an expanded clone, and some rows leave it out.

clone_size: few
v_call: TRBV7-9
d_call: .
j_call: TRBJ2-3
cdr3_nt: TGTGCCAGCAGCCGAGACCGAACAGATACGCAGTATTTT
cdr3_aa: CASSRDRTDTQYF

clone_size: many
v_call: TRBV13
d_call: TRBD2
j_call: TRBJ2-3
cdr3_nt: TGTGCCAGCAGCCGGACTAGCGGGGGTATTACAGATACGCAGTATTTT
cdr3_aa: CASSRTSGGITDTQYF

clone_size: few
v_call: TRBV10-3
d_call: TRBD1
j_call: TRBJ1-1
cdr3_nt: TGTGCCATCAGACCAGACAGGGATTCCCTTGAAGCTTTCTTT
cdr3_aa: CAIRPDRDSLEAFF

clone_size: .
v_call: TRBV7-8
d_call: .
j_call: TRBJ1-2
cdr3_nt: TGTGCCAGCAGCCCGTGGGGCCGGAACTATGGCTACACCTTC
cdr3_aa: CASSPWGRNYGYTF

clone_size: few
v_call: TRBV6-5
d_call: .
j_call: TRBJ2-3
cdr3_nt: TGTGCCAGCAGGGTAACGGGGACAGATACGCAGTATTTT
cdr3_aa: CASRVTGTDTQYF

clone_size: .
v_call: TRBV27
d_call: .
j_call: TRBJ2-2
cdr3_nt: TGTGCCAGCAGGAGGCGAGGAGCCGGGGAGCTGTTTTTT
cdr3_aa: CASRRRGAGELFF

clone_size: few
v_call: TRBV20-1
d_call: .
j_call: TRBJ2-5
cdr3_nt: TGCAGTGCTAGAGACCCCAACCAAGAGACCCAGTACTTC
cdr3_aa: CSARDPNQETQYF

clone_size: .
v_call: TRBV12-5
d_call: .
j_call: TRBJ2-3
cdr3_nt: TGTGCTAGTGGTTTGCCTAGGGACCCCACAGATACGCAGTATTTT
cdr3_aa: CASGLPRDPTDTQYF

clone_size: .
v_call: TRBV10-2
d_call: .
j_call: TRBJ2-7
cdr3_nt: TGCGCCAGCAGTGGGTTGAACAGCTACGAGCAGTACTTC
cdr3_aa: CASSGLNSYEQYF

clone_size: .
v_call: TRBV20-1
d_call: TRBD1
j_call: TRBJ2-7
cdr3_nt: TGCAGTGCACGCCGGGACAGGGTCCCAGGGATACACGAGCAGTACTTC
cdr3_aa: CSARRDRVPGIHEQYF

clone_size: .
v_call: TRBV7-8
d_call: .
j_call: TRBJ2-7
cdr3_nt: TGTGCCAGCAGCTTCCGGGGGCATTACAATGAGCAGTACTTC
cdr3_aa: CASSFRGHYNEQYF

clone_size: .
v_call: TRBV7-2
d_call: TRBD2
j_call: TRBJ2-3
cdr3_nt: TGTGCCAGCAGCTTAGCGGGGGGACTAGCTGGGGATACGCAGTATTTT
cdr3_aa: CASSLAGGLAGDTQYF

clone_size: many
v_call: TRBV28
d_call: .
j_call: TRBJ2-7
cdr3_nt: TGTGCCAGCAGCCCCTCGACCTACGAGCAGTACTTC
cdr3_aa: CASSPSTYEQYF

clone_size: .
v_call: TRBV5-1
d_call: .
j_call: TRBJ1-1
cdr3_nt: TGCGCCAGTAGGTCAGGATTGGGAGACACTGAAGCTTTCTTT
cdr3_aa: CASRSGLGDTEAFF

clone_size: .
v_call: TRBV5-1
d_call: .
j_call: TRBJ1-5
cdr3_nt: TGCGCCAGCAGCCCGACAAGCAGCGGCAATCAGCCCCAGCATTTT
cdr3_aa: CASSPTSSGNQPQHF

clone_size: .
v_call: TRBV6-5
d_call: .
j_call: TRBJ2-7
cdr3_nt: TGTGCCAGCAGTTACTTACAAGGTCCAGGTTACGAGCAGTACTTC
cdr3_aa: CASSYLQGPGYEQYF